One T cell receptor beta chain is described in this entry. No antigen is known for it. 60 Vbeta and 13 Jbeta primers were used in PCR. Data came from immunoSEQ multiplex PCR; TCRdb stores just in-frame clones and leaves some out. This sample has approximately 130,000 clones, with roughly 9.6% found just once. The data derive from a study of cytomegalovirus exposure and HLA in healthy donors. This CDR3 is 18 amino acids long. Germline V gene lookup returns CDR1 SEHNR and CDR2 FQNEAQ (reference sequence). The trim removed 4 bases at V and 7 bases at J, leaving 12 bases unmatched. Study results and caveats: Excluded were some V segments that proved indistinguishable, including TRBV6-2 and TRBV6-3. Being productive about 87% or about 30% of the time was typical of most TCR beta V segments in an earlier analysis.

The TCR was taken from a middle-aged woman in good health and CMV-seropositive. The rearrangement joins TRBV7-9 to TRBJ2-2, with TRBD2 identical over 13 bases. The sequencing sample was made of PBMCs. The CDR3 is CASSSPVTSGGADGELFF. The CDR3 DNA follows: TGTGCCAGCAGCTCCCCCGTAACTAGCGGGGGGGCGGACGGGGAGCTGTTTTTT.